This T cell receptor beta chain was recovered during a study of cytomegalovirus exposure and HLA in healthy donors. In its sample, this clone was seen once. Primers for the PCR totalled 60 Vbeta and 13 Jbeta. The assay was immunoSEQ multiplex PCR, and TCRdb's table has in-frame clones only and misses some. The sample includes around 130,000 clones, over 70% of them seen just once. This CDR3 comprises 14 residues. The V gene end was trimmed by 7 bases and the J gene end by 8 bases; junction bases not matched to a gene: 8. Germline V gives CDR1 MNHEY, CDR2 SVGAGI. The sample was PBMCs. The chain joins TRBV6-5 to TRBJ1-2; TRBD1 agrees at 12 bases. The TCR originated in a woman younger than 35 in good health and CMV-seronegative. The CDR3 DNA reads TGTGCCAGCACTTCGGGACAGGGGGCGGGGGGCTACACCTTC. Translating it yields CASTSGQGAGGYTF.